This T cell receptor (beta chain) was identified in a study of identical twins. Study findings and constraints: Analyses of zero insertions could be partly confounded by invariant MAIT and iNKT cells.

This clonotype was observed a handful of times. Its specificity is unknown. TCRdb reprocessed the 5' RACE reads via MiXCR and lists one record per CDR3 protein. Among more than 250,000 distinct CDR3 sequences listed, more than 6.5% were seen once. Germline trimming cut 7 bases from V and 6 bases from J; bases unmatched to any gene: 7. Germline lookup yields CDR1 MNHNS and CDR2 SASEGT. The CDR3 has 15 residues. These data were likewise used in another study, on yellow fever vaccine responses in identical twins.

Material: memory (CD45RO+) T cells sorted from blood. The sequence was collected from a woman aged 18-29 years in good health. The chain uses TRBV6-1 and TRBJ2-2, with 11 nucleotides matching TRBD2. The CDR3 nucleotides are TGTGCCAGCACCGCACTACTAGCGGGGGCCGGGGAGCTGTTTTTT. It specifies CASTALLAGAGELFF.